This T cell receptor (beta chain) was sequenced in a study of molecular identifiers for immune sequencing clone quantification. Study in general: Naive CD8 cell RNA, from 20,000 or 100,000 cells, was split five ways in replicates, with four sequenced.

TCRdb re-called the PCR reads through MiXCR, storing one row per CDR3 protein. Among just under 650,000 distinct CDR3 sequences listed, less than 20% were seen once. This clonotype was seen at least ten times. The CDR3 has 13 residues. V lost 0 bases and J lost 3, with 6 bases in between. Germline loops: CDR1 SGHNT, CDR2 YYREEE (reference sequence). The gene calls are TRBV5-4 and TRBJ2-5, with unresolved D. Sequencing input: naive CD8+ T cells from blood, with Jurkat cell RNA spiked in. Stated subset: FACS-sorted CD8+CD4-CCR7+CD45RA+ naive T cells. The TCR sequence derives from a human donor in good health. Some libraries in this study had Jurkat cell RNA spiked in. The CDR3 region is CASSLGEKETQYF. The CDR3, as DNA: TGTGCCAGCAGCTTGGGCGAGAAAGAGACCCAGTACTTC. The variable domain in full, completed from reference TRBV5-4 and TRBJ2-5, reads ETGVTQSPTHLIKTRGQQVTLRCSSQSGHNTVSWYQQALGQGPQFIFQYYREEENGRGNFPPRFSGLQFPNYSSELNVNALELDDSALYLCASSLGEKETQYFGPGTRLLVL.